This record looks at one T cell receptor beta chain sequence and its context. This clonotype showed up just a few times. Its binding antigen is unknown. It has no much larger one-base neighbor in the sample; base qualities were not kept. The data were obtained in a study of T-cell reconstitution after alpha-beta-depleted transplantation in children (dated by TCRdb to between 2015 and 2016). Regarding the research as a whole: T-cell immune reconstitution after TCRalphabeta/CD19-depleted allogeneic hematopoietic cell transplantation in children was quantitatively tracked in the study by means of TCR repertoire profiling.

The receptor library was made with PCR. The instrument was an Illumina HiSeq 2500. TCR libraries were prepared with molecular barcoding, using unique molecular identifiers to normalize TCRbeta repertoire quantification. In-frame beta chains were kept once TCRdb had trimmed the public reads at Q25 with fastp and called clones with MiXCR. Rows are combined by CDR3 protein, so each entry shows the most common genes and DNA. This sample gives about 610,000 distinct CDR3 sequences in total; 8% to 11% of them show up just once. The ten largest clones take up roughly 4% of the sample. This receptor was identified in a human donor who donated a stem cell graft to a child with acute myeloid leukemia. Sequences were derived from PBMCs from the stem cell graft donor, sampled from the stem cell graft.

The nucleotide sequence reads as follows: TGCGCCAGCAGCCAAGGAGTCCTAGCTGGGGATGAGCAGTTCTTC. The translation is CASSQGVLAGDEQFF. This sequence uses TRBV4-3 and TRBJ2-1, and the D gene may be TRBD2, 5 bases matching. The V and J ends are trimmed by 1 base and 8 bases, leaving 15 bases between them. CDR1 and CDR2 are read off the germline V gene as LGHNA and YSLEER. From its cysteine to its phenylalanine, the CDR3 spans 15 amino acids. Only the CDR3 portion is preserved as DNA: 45 bases, with reading frame beginning at the first base.